This TCR beta chain was captured in a study of radiation and T cells in renal cell carcinoma. Across the whole study: Nephrectomy followed 15 Gy stereotactic body radiation by 4 weeks. Notes on the study in general: Pretreatment tumor biopsies were lacking, so baseline clonotypes are unknown. In blood, top tumor clones expanded by 2 weeks, shrinking by 4.

The CDR3 spans 14 residues. From germline, CDR1 is SGHNT and CDR2 YENEEA. Between the trimmed V and J ends, which lost 5 bases and 5 bases, there was a span of 16 bases. This clone was seen a single time. Its cognate antigen is unknown. Documented time point: baseline pretreatment blood. As to treatment: 15 Gy SBRT to primary tumor, nephrectomy 4 weeks later. Clones were sequenced by immunoSEQ multiplex PCR, and TCRdb holds only the in-frame ones, with some missing. The repertoire holds about 140,000 clones, with over 65% as singletons. Sample: blood, taken from a patient whose treatment included radiotherapy and nephrectomy. The clonotype originates from a woman in her fifties or sixties with renal cell carcinoma. V and J are TRBV11-3 and TRBJ2-7; D might be TRBD1 (6 bases). CDR3 loop: CASSRTPTGHEQYF. In nucleotides, the CDR3 is TGTGCCAGCAGCCGGACACCTACAGGGCACGAGCAGTACTTC.